Below are 24 T cell receptor beta chains sequenced from a single sample in a study of T cells in tuberculosis. Clones were read by immunoSEQ multiplex PCR, and TCRdb kept only the in-frame ones, dropping some. The repertoire holds about 25,000 clones, with just over 90% as singletons. The specimen was PBMCs. The receptor source for this set is a donor between 5 and 29 years old with latent tuberculosis or without tuberculosis infection. Some clones in this sample may be carry-over from other donors' samples.

CDR3 nucleotides: TGCAGTGCTAGTGGACTAGAAAAGCAGTATTTT. Translating gives CSASGLEKQYF. The J gene is TRBJ2-3, the V gene TRBV20-1; 7 bases agree with TRBD2. CDR1 is DFQATT and CDR2 is SNEGSKA in the germline V gene (reference sequence). J lost 11 bases, V lost 3 bases, and 5 bases had no gene match. The CDR3 length is 11 residues.

This clone was seen only once. This chain links TRBV13 with TRBJ2-7, with 8 bases identical to TRBD1. Germline CDR1 and CDR2: PRHDT and FYEKMQ (reference sequence). This CDR3 has 15 residues. J gave up 0 bases and V 5 bases, and 6 bases lay outside the gene matches. CDR3 region: CASSLRGQASYEQYF. CDR3 nucleotides: TGTGCCAGCAGCCTCCGGGGACAGGCCTCCTACGAGCAGTACTTC.

This clone was picked up a small number of times. The chain joins TRBV29-1 to TRBJ2-7; possibly TRBD2 for D (5 bases). Trimming stripped 8 bases from V and 2 bases from J, with 13 bases between. Germline V lookup: CDR1 SQVTM, CDR2 ANQGSEA. The CDR3 has 12 amino acids. In nucleotides, the CDR3 is TGCAGCACGAGGACCGGGACCTACGAGCAGTACTTC. Translation gives CSTRTGTYEQYF.

The genes are TRBV6-6 and TRBJ1-5; no definite D call. The CDR3 length is 13 residues. Germline lookup yields CDR1 MNHNY and CDR2 SVGAGI (reference sequence). Trimming pared 7 bases from V and 4 bases from J, leaving 11 bases between. The chain's CDR3 is CASTYGANQPQHF. The CDR3 DNA reads as TGTGCCAGCACCTACGGAGCGAATCAGCCCCAGCATTTT.

This chain uses TRBV27 with TRBJ1-3; D call uncertain. The germline V gene encodes CDR1 MNHEY and CDR2 SMNVEV (reference sequence). Trimming shortened V by 6 bases and J by 4 bases, and 4 bases separated the two germline ends. The CDR3 runs 11 residues. The CDR3 DNA sequence: TGTGCCAGCAGGGCCGGAAACACCATATATTTT. It specifies CASRAGNTIYF.

The V and J genes are TRBV6-5 and TRBJ2-2; TRBD1 matches at 10 bases. This CDR3 region has 14 residues. The germline V gene has CDR1 MNHEY and CDR2 SVGAGI. V lost 10 bases to trimming and J lost 4 bases; unmatched junction nucleotides: 6. CDR3 nucleotide sequence: TGTGCCACAGGGACAGGGGCCTTCACCGGGGAGCTGTTTTTT. Residues: CATGTGAFTGELFF.

The CDR3, as DNA: TGTGCCAGCACCCCCAGTCAGCTAGCGGAGCTCAATGAGCAGTTCTTC. Translation gives CASTPSQLAELNEQFF. The gene calls are TRBV6-6 and TRBJ2-1; TRBD2 matches 7 bases. The CDR3 is 16 residues long. The trim removed 7 bases at V and 6 bases at J, leaving 15 bases unmatched. CDR1 MNHNY and CDR2 SVGAGI come from the germline V gene (reference sequence).

The J gene is TRBJ1-5, the V gene TRBV19, with TRBD1 identical over 10 bases. Germline V CDR1 and CDR2: LNHDA, SQIVND (reference sequence). The CDR3 is 15 residues long. V lost 5 bases to trimming and J lost 6 bases; unmatched junction nucleotides: 7. The CDR3 DNA reads TGTGCCAGTAGTTCCCCCGGGACAGGGGTTCAGCCCCAGCATTTT. Its protein is CASSSPGTGVQPQHF.

V gene TRBV9 combines with J gene TRBJ2-1, with D possibly being TRBD2 (6 bases). This CDR3 is built from 14 residues. V was trimmed by 8 bases and J by 3 bases, leaving 15 bases between them. Germline CDR1 SGDLS, CDR2 YYNGEE. The CDR3 region is CASHEEGIYNEQFF. The CDR3 DNA follows: TGTGCCAGTCACGAGGAGGGGATCTACAATGAGCAGTTCTTC.

In its sample, this clone was seen once. The rearrangement uses TRBV7-2 and TRBJ2-1; D gene ambiguous. V lost 4 bases and J 15 bases, leaving 7 bases between the germline ends. The CDR3 has 9 amino acids. CDR1 and CDR2 (germline): SGHTA, FQGNSA. The CDR3 DNA follows: TGTGCCAGCAGCTCTCTTGTGTTCTTC. Its protein is CASSSLVFF. Drawing the rest from reference TRBV7-2 and TRBJ2-1, the complete variable domain is GAGVSQSPSNKVTEKGKDVELRCDPISGHTALYWYRQSLGQGLEFLIYFQGNSAPDKSGLPSDRFSAERTGGSVSTLTIQRTQQEDSAVYLCASSSLVFFGPGTRLTVL.

The rearrangement uses TRBV4-1 and TRBJ2-7; a possible D gene is TRBD2 (5 bases). Per the germline V gene, CDR1 is MGHRA and CDR2 is YSYEKL. The V end was cut by 1 base, the J end by 2 bases, with 9 bases between. This CDR3 region has 14 residues. In DNA form, the CDR3 reads TGCGCCAGCAGCCAAGGGACTGCTGCCTACGAGCAGTACTTC. This translates into CASSQGTAAYEQYF.

V is TRBV7-9 and J is TRBJ2-2, with D possibly TRBD1 on 6 matching bases. The CDR3 length is 15 residues. V was clipped by 3 bases and J by 6 bases, with 14 bases between them. The germline CDR1 and CDR2 sequences are SEHNR and FQNEAQ (reference sequence). The CDR3 reads CASSLTGPSAGELFF. CDR3 DNA: TGTGCCAGCAGCTTGACAGGCCCCTCTGCCGGGGAGCTGTTTTTT.

The chain combines TRBV5-1 with TRBJ2-7; a possible D gene is TRBD2 (6 bases). CDR1 and CDR2 (germline): SGHRS, YFSETQ. CDR3 length: 16 residues. V was pared by 5 bases and J by 4 bases, with 22 bases between. CDR3 bases: TGCGCCAGCAGACCTACAGACGGGGGACTCGTGTACGAGCAGTACTTC. Translated, it gives CASRPTDGGLVYEQYF.

V is TRBV6-6 and J is TRBJ1-2; D call uncertain. Looked up from germline, CDR1 is MNHNY and CDR2 is SVGAGI (reference sequence). The CDR3 has 13 residues. V was cut by 3 bases and J by 4 bases, with 9 bases left in between. The CDR3 sequence: CASSYAGPYGYTF. The CDR3 DNA follows: TGTGCCAGCAGTTATGCGGGTCCCTATGGCTACACCTTC.

This rearrangement joins TRBV19 to TRBJ1-6; D not resolved. Between the trimmed V and J ends, which lost 3 bases and 8 bases, there was a span of 11 bases. Germline loops: CDR1 LNHDA, CDR2 SQIVND (reference sequence). The CDR3 sequence is 14 residues long. CDR3: CASSIVIRDSPLHF. The CDR3, as DNA: TGTGCCAGTAGTATTGTAATCCGGGATTCACCCCTCCACTTT.

The V and J genes are TRBV2 and TRBJ2-1; D is unresolved. The CDR3 is 14 amino acids. The ends were cut back, 6 bases at V and 6 bases at J, with 15 bases in the middle. CDR1 and CDR2 (germline): SNHLY, FYNNEI. DNA for the CDR3: TGTGCCAGCAGGTTTCACTTCAGGTCCAATGAGCAGTTCTTC. Residues: CASRFHFRSNEQFF.

The chain couples TRBV14 to TRBJ2-1; 9 bases map to TRBD2. Trimming took 2 bases from V and 7 from J; bases not matched to a gene: 9. The CDR3 loop spans 16 amino acids. Germline CDR1 reads SGHDN; CDR2 reads FVKESK. The CDR3 sequence is CASSQPSGIGWNEQFF. CDR3 nucleotide sequence: TGTGCCAGCAGCCAACCTAGCGGGATCGGATGGAATGAGCAGTTCTTC.

The rearrangement joins TRBV5-8 to TRBJ1-3, with TRBD1 as a possible D gene (6 bases). The CDR3 totals 16 residues. The V gene lost 3 bases and the J gene lost 0 bases, with 13 bases spanning the gap. From germline, CDR1 is SGHTS and CDR2 YDEGEE. The CDR3 here is CASSSGQRISGNTIYF. The CDR3 bases are TGTGCCAGCAGCTCGGGACAACGAATCTCTGGAAACACCATATATTTT.

The CDR3 reads CASSTGRGAQETQYF. The CDR3 DNA sequence: TGCGCCAGCAGCACGGGACGGGGGGCCCAAGAGACCCAGTACTTC. This chain uses TRBV5-1 with TRBJ2-5, with D maybe TRBD2 (7 bases). The germline V gene encodes CDR1 SGHRS and CDR2 YFSETQ. CDR3 length: 15 residues. Trimming stripped 4 bases from V and 1 base from J, with 14 bases between.

This clone was recorded only once. This chain's CDR3 is CASSLVSGSPAYEQYF. The CDR3 region has the DNA TGTGCCAGCAGCTTAGTATCAGGATCCCCTGCTTACGAGCAGTACTTC. The chain employs TRBV7-2 and TRBJ2-7, with D uncertain. The length of the CDR3 is 16 residues. V dropped 1 base and J dropped 4 bases, with 17 bases sitting between them. The germline V gene has CDR1 SGHTA and CDR2 FQGNSA.

This chain uses TRBV27 with TRBJ2-3; 14 bases map to TRBD2. With 2 bases clipped from V and 2 bases from J, the junction kept 6 bases outside the gene matches. Germline lookup yields CDR1 MNHEY and CDR2 SMNVEV (reference sequence). The CDR3 runs to 18 residues. The CDR3 loop reads CASSLGTSGSHSTDTQYF. CDR3 nucleotide sequence: TGTGCCAGCAGTTTAGGGACTAGCGGGAGCCATTCCACAGATACGCAGTATTTT.

This sequence joins TRBV12-5 and TRBJ2-3, with 7 bases lining up with TRBD1. The germline V gene has CDR1 LGHNT and CDR2 FRNRAP. V shed 2 bases, J shed 10 bases, and the junction held 12 bases outside the gene matches. The length of the CDR3 is 15 residues. The CDR3 DNA reads as TGTGCTAGTGGTTTGACCAGGACAGGACCATCGGCGCAGTATTTT. It is translated as CASGLTRTGPSAQYF. Supplemented by reference TRBV12-5 and TRBJ2-3, the full variable domain reads DARVTQTPRHKVTEMGQEVTMRCQPILGHNTVFWYRQTMMQGLELLAYFRNRAPLDDSGMPKDRFSAEMPDATLATLKIQPSEPRDSAVYFCASGLTRTGPSAQYFGPGTRLTVL.

The rearrangement joins TRBV10-3 to TRBJ2-3; a possible D gene is TRBD2 (5 bases). V lost 7 bases, J lost 4 bases, and 18 bases lay in between. The CDR3 has 15 residues. CDR1 is ENHRY, CDR2 SYGVKD, per germline. Here the CDR3 DNA reads TGTGCCATCAAGGGAGACGAAAATCTTCCAGATACGCAGTATTTT. Encoded protein: CAIKGDENLPDTQYF.

The chain carries TRBV18 and TRBJ2-3, with TRBD2 matching 13 bases. The germline CDR1 and CDR2 sequences are KGHSH and LQKENI. The V segment lost 4 bases and the J segment 1 base; nucleotides outside the gene matches: 8. CDR3 length: 18 residues. In DNA, the CDR3 is TGTGCCAGCTCACGACTAGCGGGGGGCGCCATAGGCACAGATACGCAGTATTTT. It translates to CASSRLAGGAIGTDTQYF.